This record looks at one T cell receptor (beta chain) sequence and its context. This sample is part of a study of blood T cell repertoires in COVID-19. Study background: In each case, the material was cDNA or gDNA derived from T cells, B-cell-depleted T cells, or PBMCs.

Original processing methods: Amplification from reference gene primers served as the basis for estimated nucleated cell counts. Profiled with immunoSEQ multiplex PCR; TCRdb holds only in-frame clones, not every one. D and trimming come from the DNA, and the V and J calls and clone size come from that table. The data show 490,000 or so clones, approximately 91% seen once. This CDR3 spans 14 amino acids. Germline CDR1 MNHEY, CDR2 SVGAGI. Unmatched junction bases numbered 3, after V lost 6 bases and J lost 4 bases. Clinical histories supplied by participants themselves formed the basis of cohort assignment. Recovered status applied to Cohort 3 donors who had two consecutive negative PCRs. It also applied to those with clearance or with symptom resolution.

Sequencing was done on a sample of PBMCs or T cells enriched from blood (not recorded which). This clonotype originated in a woman in her sixties who had recovered from COVID-19. This sequence joins TRBV6-5 and TRBJ2-7; 13 bases align to TRBD2. The CDR3 DNA reads TGTGCCAGCAGACTAGCGGGGGGGGTTTACGAGCAGTACGTC. It specifies CASRLAGGVYEQYV.